This TCR beta chain was identified in a study of blood T cell repertoires in COVID-19. Background on the study: From T cells, B-cell-depleted T cells, or PBMCs came the material, which was cDNA or gDNA.

The CDR3 runs to 15 residues. Trimming removed 4 bases from V and 5 bases from J; junction bases left unmatched: 6. Germline assignment: CDR1 SGHRS and CDR2 YFSETQ. The method was immunoSEQ multiplex PCR; TCRdb's version includes in-frame clones alone and lacks a portion of them. Of 93,000 or so clones in the sample, more than 80% were seen once. The chain recombines TRBV5-1 with TRBJ1-5; 10 bases are shared with TRBD1. This clonotype was sampled from a woman aged 55-75 years with acute or convalescent COVID-19. What was sequenced was peripheral blood. CDR3 bases: TGCGCCAGCAGCACGACAGGGGGCCAAGATCAGCCCCAGCATTTT. Translating it yields CASSTTGGQDQPQHF. Together with reference TRBV5-1 and TRBJ1-5, the CDR3 gives the full variable domain: KAGVTQTPRYLIKTRGQQVTLSCSPISGHRSVSWYQQTPGQGLQFLFEYFSETQRNKGNFPGRFSGRQFSNSRSEMNVSTLELGDSALYLCASSTTGGQDQPQHFGDGTRLSIL.